This T cell receptor (beta chain) was sequenced for a study of T cells in Graves' hyperthyroidism and ophthalmopathy. Study as a whole: The blood sample was taken at first diagnosis, before treatment began. Findings of the study overall: Most clonotypes expanded in the thyroid (above 0.001) were also present in blood. Before onset, by a median of around 6.1 months, the model predicted ophthalmopathy.

This clonotype came up many times. What it binds is not known. V lost 1 base to trimming and J lost 6 bases, with 13 bases between them. This CDR3 comprises 15 residues. Germline V gene data show CDR1 as SGHRS and CDR2 as YFSETQ. What was amplified from RNA transcripts were TCR beta CDR3 regions. In the first-round RT-PCR of the TCR CDR3, the HTBI primer set was used. MiXCR was run by TCRdb on the multiplex PCR reads, yielding one entry per CDR3 protein. Seen here are roughly 180,000 distinct CDR3 sequences, over 7.5% observed once, and the top ten hold over 20%. Sequenced input: blood. V usage is TRBV5-1 and J usage is TRBJ2-2; possibly TRBD1 for D (7 bases). The TCR sequence derives from a young woman with Graves' hyperthyroidism that later progressed to Graves' ophthalmopathy. CDR3 region: CASSLRQGGAGELFF. CDR3 nucleotides: TGCGCCAGCAGCTTGAGACAGGGAGGTGCCGGGGAGCTGTTTTTT.